The clone carrying this T cell receptor beta chain was seen a few times. Its antigen is not identified. Time point defined: after neoadjuvant nivolumab, at surgical resection. The sample is drawn from a study of neoadjuvant anti-PD-1 for oral cavity cancer. General study points: Only a few patients per response group were TCR-analyzed; validation needed. Pretreatment Treg/Th17 ratio correlated inversely with post-treatment tumor clonality.

Survey sequencing of tumors mostly used 4.8 ug DNA, two replicates. Produced via immunoSEQ multiplex PCR; TCRdb's table is partial and in-frame only. The data hold roughly 15,000 clones, with roughly 40% observed a single time. Germline-derived CDR1 and CDR2 are SGHVS and FNYEAQ. This CDR3 has 13 amino acids. V shed 4 bases and J shed 4 bases, with 8 bases lying between them. This chain uses TRBV7-6 with TRBJ1-5; D is unresolved. The specimen was tumor tissue, collected after nivolumab (anti-PD-1) treatment. The sequence was collected from a person between 40 and 85 years old with oral cavity squamous cell carcinoma. As DNA, the CDR3 is TGTGCCAGCAGCTCTTCAGAAAATCAGCCCCAGCATTTT. It translates to CASSSSENQPQHF. The variable domain in full, with the rest retrieved from reference TRBV7-6 and TRBJ1-5, is GAGVSQSPRYKVTKRGQDVALRCDPISGHVSLYWYRQALGQGPEFLTYFNYEAQQDKSGLPNDRFSAERPEGSISTLTIQRTEQRDSAMYRCASSSSENQPQHFGDGTRLSIL.